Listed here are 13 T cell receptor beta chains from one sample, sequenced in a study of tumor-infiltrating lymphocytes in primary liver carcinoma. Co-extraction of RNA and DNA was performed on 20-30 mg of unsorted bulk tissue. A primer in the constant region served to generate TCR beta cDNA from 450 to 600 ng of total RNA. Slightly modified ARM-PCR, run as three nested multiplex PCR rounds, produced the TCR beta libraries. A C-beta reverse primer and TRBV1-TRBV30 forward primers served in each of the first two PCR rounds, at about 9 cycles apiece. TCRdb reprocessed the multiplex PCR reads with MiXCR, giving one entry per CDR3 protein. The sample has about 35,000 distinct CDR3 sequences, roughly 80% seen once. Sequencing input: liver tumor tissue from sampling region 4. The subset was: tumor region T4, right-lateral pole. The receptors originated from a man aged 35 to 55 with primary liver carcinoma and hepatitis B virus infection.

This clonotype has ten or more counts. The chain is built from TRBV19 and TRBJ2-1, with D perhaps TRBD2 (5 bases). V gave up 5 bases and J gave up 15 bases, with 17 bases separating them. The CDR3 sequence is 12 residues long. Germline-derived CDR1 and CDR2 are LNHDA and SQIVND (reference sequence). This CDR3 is CASSPGIASLFF. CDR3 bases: TGTGCCAGTAGTCCGGGGATAGCTAGTCTGTTCTTC.

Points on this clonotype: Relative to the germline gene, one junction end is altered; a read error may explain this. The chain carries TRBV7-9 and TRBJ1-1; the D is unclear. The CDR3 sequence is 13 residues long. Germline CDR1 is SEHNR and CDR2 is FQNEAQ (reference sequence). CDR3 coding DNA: TGTGCCAGCAGTTTATCCGCGAACACTGGAGCTATCTTT. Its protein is CASSLSANTGAIF. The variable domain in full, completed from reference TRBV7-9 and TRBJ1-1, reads DTGVSQNPRHKITKRGQNVTFRCDPISEHNRLYWYRQTLGQGPEFLTYFQNEAQLEKSRLLSDRFSAERPKGSFSTLEIQRTEQGDSAMYLCASSLSANTGAIFGQGTRLTVV.

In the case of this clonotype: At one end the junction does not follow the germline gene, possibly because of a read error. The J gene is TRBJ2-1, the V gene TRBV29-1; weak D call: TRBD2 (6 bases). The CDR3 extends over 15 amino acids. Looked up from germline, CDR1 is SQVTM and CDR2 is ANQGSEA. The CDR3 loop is CSVGLVRGFYNGQFF. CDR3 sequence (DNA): TGCAGCGTTGGACTAGTGCGAGGGTTCTACAATGGGCAGTTCTTC.

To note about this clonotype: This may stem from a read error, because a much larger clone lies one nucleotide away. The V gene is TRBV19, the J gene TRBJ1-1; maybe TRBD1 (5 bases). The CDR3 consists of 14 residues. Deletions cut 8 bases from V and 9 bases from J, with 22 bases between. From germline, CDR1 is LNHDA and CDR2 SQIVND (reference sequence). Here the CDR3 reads CASRIQADGTKAFF. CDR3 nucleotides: TGTGCCAGTCGAATACAGGCGGACGGGACTAAAGCTTTCTTT.

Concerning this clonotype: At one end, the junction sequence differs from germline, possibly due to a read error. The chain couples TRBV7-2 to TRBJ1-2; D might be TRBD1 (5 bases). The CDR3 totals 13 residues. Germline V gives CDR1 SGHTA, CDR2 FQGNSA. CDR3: CDSSRGANYGYTF. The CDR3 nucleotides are TGTGACAGCAGCCGGGGGGCTAACTATGGCTACACCTTC.

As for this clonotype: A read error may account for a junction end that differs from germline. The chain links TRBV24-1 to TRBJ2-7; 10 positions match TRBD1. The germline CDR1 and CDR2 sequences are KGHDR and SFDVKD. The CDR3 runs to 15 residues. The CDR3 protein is CATRRPGQGSYDQYF. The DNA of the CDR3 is TGTGCCACCAGGCGGCCGGGACAGGGGTCCTACGATCAGTACTTC.

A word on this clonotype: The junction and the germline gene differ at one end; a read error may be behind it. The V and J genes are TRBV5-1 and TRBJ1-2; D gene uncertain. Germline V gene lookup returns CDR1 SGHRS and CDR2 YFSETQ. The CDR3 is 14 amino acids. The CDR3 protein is CASTLLEKGYGYTF. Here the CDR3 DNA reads TGCGCCAGCACCTTGCTTGAGAAGGGTTATGGCTACACTTTC. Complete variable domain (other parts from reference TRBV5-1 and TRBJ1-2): KAGVTQTPRYLIKTRGQQVTLSCSPISGHRSVSWYQQTPGQGLQFLFEYFSETQRNKGNFPGRFSGRQFSNSRSEMNVSTLELGDSALYLCASTLLEKGYGYTFGSGTRLTVV.

CDR3 sequence (DNA): TGTGCCAGCAGTTTAATGGGATCGGGAGGATACGAGCAGTACTTC. It encodes CASSLMGSGGYEQYF. The chain has TRBV11-1 and TRBJ2-7; 7 bases fit TRBD2. CDR1 is SGHAT and CDR2 is FQDESV in the germline V gene (reference sequence). The CDR3 covers 15 residues. The ends lost 6 bases at V and 4 bases at J; junction bases unmatched: 12.

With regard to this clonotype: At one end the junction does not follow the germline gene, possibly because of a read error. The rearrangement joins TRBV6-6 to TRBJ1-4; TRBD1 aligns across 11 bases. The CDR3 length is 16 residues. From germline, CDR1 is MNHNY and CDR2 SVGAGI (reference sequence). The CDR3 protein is CASSNPDRGRGEKLFF. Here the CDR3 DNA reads TGTGCTAGCAGTAATCCGGACAGGGGGCGAGGCGAAAAACTGTTTTTT.

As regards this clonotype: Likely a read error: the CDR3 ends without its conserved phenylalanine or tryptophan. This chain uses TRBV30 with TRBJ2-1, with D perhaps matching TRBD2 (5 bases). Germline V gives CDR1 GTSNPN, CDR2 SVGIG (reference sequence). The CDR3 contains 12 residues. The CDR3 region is CVWSRGYNEQFL. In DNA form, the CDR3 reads TGTGTCTGGAGTCGGGGTTACAATGAGCAGTTCTTA.

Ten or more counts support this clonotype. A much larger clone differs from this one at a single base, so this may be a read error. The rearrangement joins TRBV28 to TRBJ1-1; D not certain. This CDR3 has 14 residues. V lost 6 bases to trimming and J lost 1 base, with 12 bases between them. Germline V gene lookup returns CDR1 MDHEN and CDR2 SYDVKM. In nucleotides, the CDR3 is TGTGCCAGCAGCCTGGTGGGAGGGAACACTGAAGCTTTCTTT. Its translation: CASSLVGGNTEAFF. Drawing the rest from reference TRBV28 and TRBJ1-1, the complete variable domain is DVKVTQSSRYLVKRTGEKVFLECVQDMDHENMFWYRQDPGLGLRLIYFSYDVKMKEKGDIPEGYSVSREKKERFSLILESASTNQTSMYLCASSLVGGNTEAFFGQGTRLTVV.

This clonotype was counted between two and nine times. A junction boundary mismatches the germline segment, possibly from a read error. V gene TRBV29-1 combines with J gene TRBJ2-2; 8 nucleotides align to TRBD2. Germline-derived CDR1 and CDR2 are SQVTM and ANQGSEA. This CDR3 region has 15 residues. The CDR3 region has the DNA TGCGGCGTTGGGACTAGTGCGGCGAATACCGGGGAGCTGTTTTTT. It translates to CGVGTSAANTGELFF.

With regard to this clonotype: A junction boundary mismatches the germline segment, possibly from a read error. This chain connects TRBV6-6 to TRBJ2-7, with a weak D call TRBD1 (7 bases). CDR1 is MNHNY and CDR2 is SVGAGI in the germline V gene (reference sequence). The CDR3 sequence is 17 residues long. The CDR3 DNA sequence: TGTGCCAGCAGTCCTGGACTAAATAGGGGGCAGAACTACGAGCAGAACTTC. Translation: CASSPGLNRGQNYEQNF.